Each of the 2 T cell receptor beta chains below was sequenced from the same sample in a study of blood T cell repertoires in COVID-19. Produced via immunoSEQ multiplex PCR; TCRdb's table is partial and in-frame only. The sample has approximately 390,000 clones, 70% to 90% seen once; the top ten hold approximately 2.5%. Input material: peripheral blood. These receptors all come from a woman between 55 and 75 years old with COVID-19, enrolled during active disease.

The CDR3 reads CASSQDRGGSYGYTF. Here the CDR3 DNA reads TGTGCCAGCAGCCAAGATCGAGGGGGAAGCTATGGCTACACCTTC. This sequence joins TRBV3-1 (or the pseudogene TRBV3-2) and TRBJ1-2; D possibly corresponds to TRBD1 (6 bases). This CDR3 contains 15 residues. In germline, CDR1 is LGHDT, CDR2 YNNKEL (reference sequence). The ends were cut back, 0 bases at V and 4 bases at J, with 12 bases in the middle.

The chain couples TRBV3-1 (or the pseudogene TRBV3-2) to TRBJ1-5; 8 bases are a match to TRBD1. The ends lost 1 base at V and 7 bases at J; junction bases unmatched: 3. The CDR3 contains 14 residues. Germline V gene sequence: CDR1 LGHDT, CDR2 YNNKEL (reference sequence). The CDR3, as DNA: TGTGCCAGCAGCCAAGCAGGGGGCCGGCAGCCCCAGCATTTT. It specifies CASSQAGGRQPQHF.